This entry concerns a single T cell receptor beta chain. No antigen is known for it. Sequence at one end of the junction differs from germline and may be a read error. Germline V gene data show CDR1 as GTSNPN and CDR2 as SVGIG (reference sequence). The CDR3 is 12 amino acids. Generated by immunoSEQ multiplex PCR, the TCRdb table keeps only in-frame clones and is missing some. The sample shows about 80,000 clones, 80% to 90% of them seen only once. The data derive from a study of OX40 agonist ivuxolimab in advanced cancers. Regarding the study as a whole: Expanded peripheral T cell antigen specificity was not determined.

The sample consisted of CD4+ or CD8+ T cells sorted from blood, taken in a trial of the OX40 agonist ivuxolimab. The sequence was obtained from an adult with an advanced solid tumor such as melanoma, head and neck, liver or kidney cancer. This chain connects TRBV30 to TRBJ2-5; D is ambiguous. This CDR3 reads CAWSPVGEAQYF. The DNA of the CDR3 is TGTGCCTGGAGCCCAGTCGGAGAGGCCCAGTACTTC.